The 11 T cell receptor beta chains presented below share a single source sample, sequenced in a study of T cell responses to AZD1222 COVID-19 vaccine. Measured with immunoSEQ multiplex PCR; TCRdb has only the in-frame clones, and not every one. The data contain roughly 120,000 clones, 65% to 90% of them seen just once; the ten biggest clones take up about 7.4%. The specimen comprised peripheral blood, sampled on day 0 of AZD1222 vaccination. The receptors shown here come from an adult in good health.

This clone was seen just once. Here the CDR3 DNA reads TGTGCCAGCAGCCCCTTGGGACAGCTGGGGGAAAAACTGTTTTTT. Its translation is CASSPLGQLGEKLFF. The rearrangement joins TRBV7-9 to TRBJ1-4, with 7 bases that match TRBD1. Germline assignment: CDR1 SEHNR and CDR2 FQNEAQ (reference sequence). This CDR3 has 15 residues. Germline trimming cut 5 bases from V and 8 bases from J; bases unmatched to any gene: 11.

This chain joins TRBV7-2 and TRBJ2-7; 9 nucleotides line up with TRBD2. There are 18 residues in the CDR3. Germline V gene sequence: CDR1 SGHTA, CDR2 FQGNSA. J was trimmed by 6 bases and V by 6 bases; bases with no gene match: 21. The CDR3 sequence: CASRDTLWGGRALFEQYF. The CDR3 DNA reads as TGTGCCAGCAGAGACACCCTCTGGGGCGGGAGGGCCTTATTCGAGCAGTACTTC.

The rearrangement links TRBV14 to TRBJ1-4; D ambiguous. With 0 bases removed from V and 2 bases from J, the gap between germline ends came to 1 base. Germline loops: CDR1 SGHDN, CDR2 FVKESK. The CDR3 consists of 13 residues. CDR3 sequence: CASSQDTNEKLFF. The CDR3 region has the DNA TGTGCCAGCAGCCAAGATACTAATGAAAAACTGTTTTTT.

This clone was recorded a few times. The chain joins TRBV5-4 to TRBJ2-1; TRBD2 matches at 12 bases. The germline V gene has CDR1 SGHNT and CDR2 YYREEE (reference sequence). Trimming removed 1 base from V and 2 bases from J; junction bases left unmatched: 7. The CDR3 loop spans 18 amino acids. The DNA of the CDR3 is TGTGCCAGCAGCTTGAAGCTAGCGGGAGGGGGGACCTACAATGAGCAGTTCTTC. This codes for CASSLKLAGGGTYNEQFF. Full variable domain (rest looked up from reference TRBV5-4 and TRBJ2-1): ETGVTQSPTHLIKTRGQQVTLRCSSQSGHNTVSWYQQALGQGPQFIFQYYREEENGRGNFPPRFSGLQFPNYSSELNVNALELDDSALYLCASSLKLAGGGTYNEQFFGPGTRLTVL.

DNA of the CDR3: TGTGCCAGCAGCGGAACTAGCGGGACCTCCAATGAGCAGTTCTTC. It specifies CASSGTSGTSNEQFF. The chain links TRBV9 to TRBJ2-1; 10 nucleotides agree with TRBD2. Losses at the gene ends were 3 bases for V and 6 bases for J; bases not matched to a gene: 6. This CDR3 has 15 amino acids. CDR1 SGDLS and CDR2 YYNGEE come from the germline V gene.

V and J are TRBV2 and TRBJ2-1; perhaps TRBD2 as D (6 bases). The CDR3 consists of 12 residues. Per germline, CDR1 SNHLY and CDR2 FYNNEI. Trimming removed 7 bases at V and 8 bases at J, with 12 bases between. In nucleotides, the CDR3 is TGTGCCAGCAAGGTACTAGCCTATGAGCAGTTCTTC. Its protein product is CASKVLAYEQFF.

This clone was observed a handful of times. This sequence joins TRBV19 and TRBJ1-1; 7 bases match TRBD1. Germline V gene lookup returns CDR1 LNHDA and CDR2 SQIVND (reference sequence). Unmatched junction bases numbered 6, after V lost 4 bases and J lost 4 bases. The CDR3 spans 14 residues. CDR3 in amino acids: CASSTSTGPTEAFF. The CDR3 DNA is TGTGCCAGTAGTACCTCGACAGGGCCCACTGAAGCTTTCTTT.

This sequence joins TRBV5-1 and TRBJ2-3, with D uncertain. Looked up from germline, CDR1 is SGHRS and CDR2 is YFSETQ. The CDR3 has 12 amino acids. The V gene lost 0 bases and the J gene lost 2 bases, with 1 base spanning the gap. DNA of the CDR3: TGCGCCAGCAGCTTGGCCACAGATACGCAGTATTTT. Protein sequence: CASSLATDTQYF. The full variable domain, completed using reference TRBV5-1 and TRBJ2-3, is KAGVTQTPRYLIKTRGQQVTLSCSPISGHRSVSWYQQTPGQGLQFLFEYFSETQRNKGNFPGRFSGRQFSNSRSEMNVSTLELGDSALYLCASSLATDTQYFGPGTRLTVL.

The rearrangement uses TRBV21-1 and TRBJ2-5; the D call TRBD1 from the table was never checked on the DNA. TRBV21-1 is deemed a pseudogene. The length of the CDR3 is 15 residues. The CDR3 sequence is CASRRRDKYQETQYF. CDR3 in DNA: TGTGCCAGTAGACGACGGGACAAGTACCAAGAGACCCAGTACTTC.

The rearrangement joins TRBV29-1 to TRBJ1-2; no clear D. Germline values: CDR1 SQVTM, CDR2 ANQGSEA. The CDR3 totals 11 residues. V shed 4 bases and J shed 4 bases, with 7 bases lying between them. The CDR3 coding sequence is TGCAGCGTTGGTCAGATCTATGGCTACACCTTC. This sequence encodes CSVGQIYGYTF.

J is TRBJ2-7 and V is TRBV5-1; 12 nucleotides align to TRBD1. Germline trimming cut 3 bases from V and 5 bases from J; bases unmatched to any gene: 3. CDR1 is SGHRS and CDR2 is YFSETQ in the germline V gene. CDR3 length: 14 amino acids. CDR3 sequence: CASSSGTGGNEQYF. The CDR3 bases are TGCGCCAGCAGCTCCGGGACAGGGGGCAACGAGCAGTACTTC.